This T cell receptor beta chain was sequenced during a study of shared clonotypes between healthy human individuals (dated by TCRdb to about 2020). As for the study more broadly: Two women and a few men aged 18 to 49 years were included in the cohort. Per donor, three plates each were used for CD4 naive and CD4 memory, two for CD8 naive, and one for CD8 memory. To estimate repertoire size and how much clonotypes are shared between individuals, the study performed deep sequencing of blood TCR repertoires from about five healthy adults. To increase sequencing depth and limit assay-specific biases, TCR repertoire library preparation and sequencing were carried out by different laboratories using diverse techniques. Each donor's leukapheresis produced roughly between roughly 0.85 and 9.5 billion PBMCs.

Overall study outcomes, separate from this receptor: About 4.5% of naive CD4, around 4% of naive CD8, roughly 2.4% of memory CD4, and around 0.4% of memory CD8 clonotypes were shared across several donors. Estimated clonotype richness was generally larger for naive than for memory subsets. Sampling was restricted to blood, and TCR repertoires in tissues likely differ from the TCR repertoires found in blood. Pairwise subsampling led to the expectation that sequencing depth would affect the degree of clonotype sharing among donors. Rarefaction of sorted-subset datasets indicated incomplete sequencing despite the large sequencing depth. Higher generation probabilities were observed for clonotypes shared by all four sorted-subset donors than for non-shared clonotypes. The genetic and exposure-history diversity represented was limited by the small number of donors.

Details on this clone: Its antigen remains unidentified. No clone much larger than this one lies a single base away; base qualities are absent.

For the CD8 naive samples, CD45RO-negative cells were positively selected for CCR7, yielding a CD45RA+CCR7+ population from which TemRA cells were excluded. The donors were healthy, HIV-negative adults who had no recently reported acute infections or vaccinations. Every donor was a Caucasian adult living in Nashville, Tennessee, USA. Blood was collected by leukapheresis, and PBMCs were isolated by Ficoll-Histopaque density gradient centrifugation and then cryopreserved in liquid nitrogen vapor phase. Analytical flow cytometry was used to check the purity and quantity of each magnetically sorted T cell population. Each sorted fraction had its genomic DNA isolated and then quantified by UV absorbance on a Nanodrop 2000c. According to the germline V gene (reference sequence), CDR1 reads MNHNY and CDR2 reads SVGAGI. V lost 4 bases and J lost 5 bases, and the count of bases not matched to a germline gene is 9. Counted from cysteine to phenylalanine, this CDR3 has 16 amino acids. Only CDR3 DNA is held: 48 bases, read in frame from base 1.

Using the deep immunoSEQ assay, multiplex PCR amplified TCR CDR3 regions from genomic DNA. Extracted genomic DNA from each cell subset was distributed evenly across all wells of several immunoSEQ 96-well plates, and each plate was treated as a replicate. Each replicate PCR for sorted subsets received 200 ng genomic DNA, equal to some 32,000 T cell genomes. Purified libraries were quantified with a Qubit 3.0 fluorometer, sized on a Bioanalyzer 2100, and re-quantified with the KAPA Library Quantification kit. Every immunoSEQ 96-well plate was sequenced on a dedicated single-read 150-cycle Illumina NextSeq 550 flow cell. Per the source publication's procedure: Because only junctional sequences without quality scores were contained in the immunoSEQ output, filtering matching that applied to full-length reads could not be performed. Sequences were annotated with PyIR, a Python wrapper for IgBLAST v1.9, using IMGT germline references to assign V/J genes and CDR3. Reads were removed for weak V/J assignments (E-value above 1e-6), missing CDR3, stop codons, out-of-frame junctions, or ambiguous translated residues. V3J clonotypes were defined as sequences sharing the same inferred V gene, J gene, and CDR3 amino acid sequence. Percentage overlap between repertoires was calculated by dividing the number of shared unique clonotypes by the size of the smaller repertoire. Richness of each repertoire was evaluated using RTK rarefaction, the Chao1 estimator, and Recon v2.1 estimates of unobserved clonotypes. Generation probabilities were computed with OLGA for all TCRbeta clonotypes obtained by the gDNA method from a handful of donors. Here the immuneACCESS table is served through TCRdb, limited to in-frame sequences with V and J called. Missing clones are a known gap in these copies; in checked studies unresolved V genes cover under half, and the rest lacks a known reason. V and J calls and clone size are those listed in that table; D and trimming were worked out from the DNA. The sample records some 2,000,000 clones, just under 95% of which are singletons. The ten most abundant clones make up about 1.1% of the sample.

Recombination connected TRBV6-6 to TRBJ2-5; TRBD2 matches 11 bases in the middle. This TCR derives from a man aged 18 to 29 in good health. The material sequenced was naive CD8+ T cells sorted from blood. What the cell subset or site label conveys for this sample: CD45RA+CCR7+. The sequence in DNA is TGTGCCAGCAGTTTAGGACTAGCGGGTTACGGGGAGACCCAGTACTTC. This is translated as CASSLGLAGYGETQYF.